These T cell receptor beta chains were read from a single sample in a study of blood T cell repertoires in COVID-19. This table comes from immunoSEQ multiplex PCR, and its TCRdb copy is limited to in-frame clones, with some not included. The profile shows under 150,000 clones, 88% of them singletons. Input material: peripheral blood. These TCRs come from a human donor in a cohort sampled during active COVID-19. Both conserved end residues are part of each CDR3. A D gene is named only where the DNA matches it firmly. A row's size may be missing; if present it is once, few, many or a size class.

d_gene: .
len: 16
v_gene: TRBV7-8
j_gene: TRBJ2-5
abundance: .
CDR3aa: CASSLAHHRAQETQYF
CDR3nt: TGTGCCAGCAGCTTAGCCCATCACAGGGCACAAGAGACCCAGTACTTC

d_gene: .
len: 15
v_gene: TRBV2
j_gene: TRBJ1-1
abundance: .
CDR3aa: CASSEPPGQYTEAFF
CDR3nt: TGTGCCAGCAGTGAACCACCGGGACAATACACTGAAGCTTTCTTT

d_gene: TRBD1
len: 18
v_gene: TRBV5-1
j_gene: TRBJ2-3
abundance: .
CDR3aa: CASSRGGTGGSGTDTQYF
CDR3nt: TGCGCCAGCAGCAGGGGAGGGACAGGGGGCTCGGGCACAGATACGCAGTATTTT

d_gene: .
len: 14
v_gene: TRBV10-3
j_gene: TRBJ1-3
abundance: .
CDR3aa: CATQGEVPGNTIYF
CDR3nt: TGTGCCACACAGGGTGAGGTTCCTGGAAACACCATATATTTT

d_gene: TRBD1
len: 13
v_gene: TRBV29-1
j_gene: TRBJ2-1
abundance: .
CDR3aa: CSATGQVYNEQFF
CDR3nt: TGCAGCGCGACGGGACAGGTATACAATGAGCAGTTCTTC

d_gene: .
len: 15
v_gene: TRBV6-5
j_gene: TRBJ1-2
abundance: .
CDR3aa: CASSYTSLGNYGYTF
CDR3nt: TGTGCCAGCAGTTACACCTCCTTGGGCAACTATGGCTACACCTTC

d_gene: TRBD2
len: 19
v_gene: TRBV3-1/TRBV3-2
j_gene: TRBJ2-1
abundance: .
CDR3aa: CASSQGTSGGARSYNEQFF
CDR3nt: TGTGCCAGCAGCCAAGGGACTAGCGGGGGGGCCCGCTCCTACAATGAGCAGTTCTTC

d_gene: TRBD1
len: 12
v_gene: TRBV30
j_gene: TRBJ1-5
abundance: .
CDR3aa: CAWNRGFQPQHF
CDR3nt: TGTGCCTGGAACAGGGGATTTCAGCCCCAGCATTTT

d_gene: .
len: 13
v_gene: TRBV7-2
j_gene: TRBJ2-7
abundance: .
CDR3aa: CASSRGPSSEQYF
CDR3nt: TGTGCCAGCAGCCGCGGGCCTTCTTCCGAGCAGTACTTC

d_gene: TRBD2
len: 19
v_gene: TRBV18
j_gene: TRBJ2-3
abundance: .
CDR3aa: CASSPRLAGLGLGTDTQYF
CDR3nt: TGTGCCAGCTCACCACGACTAGCGGGCCTCGGCCTAGGCACAGATACGCAGTATTTT

d_gene: .
len: 15
v_gene: TRBV10-3
j_gene: TRBJ1-1
abundance: few
CDR3aa: CAIRTGLSMNTEAFF
CDR3nt: TGTGCCATCAGGACAGGTTTATCTATGAACACTGAAGCTTTCTTT

d_gene: TRBD1
len: 16
v_gene: TRBV9
j_gene: TRBJ2-7
abundance: .
CDR3aa: CASSGLLWTGSDEQYF
CDR3nt: TGTGCCAGCAGCGGTCTGTTGTGGACAGGGTCGGACGAGCAGTACTTC

d_gene: TRBD1
len: 16
v_gene: TRBV5-1
j_gene: TRBJ2-2
abundance: .
CDR3aa: CASSPTGGGRTGELFF
CDR3nt: TGCGCCAGCAGCCCCACAGGGGGCGGTCGGACCGGGGAGCTGTTTTTT

d_gene: TRBD1
len: 18
v_gene: TRBV3-1/TRBV3-2
j_gene: TRBJ1-5
abundance: .
CDR3aa: CASSQGSRTGDSNQPQHF
CDR3nt: TGTGCCAGCAGCCAAGGATCTCGGACAGGGGATAGCAATCAGCCCCAGCATTTT